The entry that follows covers one TCR beta chain sequence. The antigen remains undetermined. This sample is part of a study of cytomegalovirus exposure and HLA in healthy donors. Germline assignment: CDR1 LGHNA and CDR2 YNFKEQ. Unmatched junction bases numbered 11, after V lost 4 bases and J lost 8 bases. The CDR3 has 16 residues. Broader study findings: TCR beta chains numbering 164 were designated cytomegalovirus-associated. Rates of TCR association differed by HLA locus in a later analysis, with DRB1 highest and HLA-C lowest.

Vbeta (60) and Jbeta (13) primers were used in the PCR. Libraries were prepared by immunoSEQ multiplex PCR; TCRdb keeps only in-frame clonotypes and omits some of them. The sample holds fewer than 200,000 clones, 79% seen once. The chain joins TRBV4-2 to TRBJ1-2, with 12 bases lining up with TRBD1. This TCR was sampled from a woman in her 40s in good health and CMV-seronegative. Material: PBMCs. CDR3: CASSPPAAGTGGGYTF. The CDR3 DNA is TGTGCCAGCAGCCCCCCGGCCGCCGGGACAGGGGGCGGCTACACCTTC.